This T cell receptor beta chain was captured in a study of OX40 agonist ivuxolimab in advanced cancers. Regarding the complete study: Ivuxolimab was an agonistic, fully human IgG2 monoclonal antibody directed against OX40 (CD134), a costimulatory receptor. Intravenous ivuxolimab was administered to patients every 2 weeks at six dose levels: 0.01, 0.1, 0.3, 1.5, 3 and 10 mg/kg. Among the approximately 50 dose-escalation patients, some 20 had hepatocellular carcinoma, about 15 melanoma, 9 renal cell carcinoma and 9 head and neck cancer. In the dose-escalation cohort, 70% to 85% of patients were male, and the mean age was approximately 60 years with a range of roughly 23 to 79. Three dose-escalation patients achieved partial responses, one with hepatocellular carcinoma and two with cutaneous melanoma. Patients were allowed to have had prior anti-PD-1, anti-PD-L1 or anti-CTLA-4 therapy, and approximately 40% of the dose-escalation patients had been treated with checkpoint inhibitors. The paper describes the monotherapy dose-escalation part (N ≈ 49 patients) of the phase I trial of ivuxolimab. The point of sequencing TCRbeta in the periphery was to test whether ivuxolimab changed TCR sequence diversity and drove clonal T-cell expansion.

Patients with a history of autoimmune disease or receiving systemic immunosuppression were excluded from the trial. In every dose cohort, peripheral blood was drawn for TCR sequencing at baseline, cycle 4 day 1, and cycle 7 day 1. The samples were drawn from a first-in-human, open-label, multicenter phase I dose-escalation trial of ivuxolimab. Adults with locally advanced or metastatic head and neck squamous cell, hepatocellular, melanoma or renal cell carcinoma were enrolled in the trial. Before TCR sequencing, CD4+ T cells and CD8+ T cells from peripheral blood were sorted into separate populations. Summary of the overall study and its limitations: On average, CD8+ T cells showed more expanded clones than CD4+ T cells after ivuxolimab. At doses of 0.1 to 3.0 mg/kg, clonal expansion of both CD4+ and CD8+ T cells in blood was seen between baseline and week 6. In the 0.1-3.0 mg/kg groups, partial responders had among the lowest normalized peripheral clonal expansion, particularly in CD8+ T cells. Low levels of normalized T-cell clonal expansion were also seen in some patients who did not respond. The antigen specificity of the clonally expanded peripheral T cells was not determined.

To sequence the TCRbeta CDR3 region, genomic DNA was isolated from the sorted cells. The immunoSEQ Assay was used for sequencing of TCRbeta CDR3 regions. TCRdb took over this immuneACCESS table, retaining in-frame rearrangements with V and J assigned. Such tables are incomplete; in checked studies, under half of the missing clones stem from an unresolved V gene, and the remainder is unexplained. Present in this sample are 25,000 to 30,000 clones, about 80% of which were seen just once. The ten largest account for about 15% of the sample. From the germline V gene, CDR1 is MNHNS and CDR2 is SASEGT. V and J are truncated by 6 bases and 2 bases respectively, leaving an intervening sequence of 11 bases. Spanning cysteine to phenylalanine, the CDR3 consists of 14 amino acids. The sequence is cut down to CDR3 DNA, 42 bases in frame from base 1. In regard to this clone: Its antigen specificity is not known. No per-base quality is available; no much larger clone lies one base away.

The rearrangement combines TRBV6-1 with TRBJ1-5; a weak D assignment points to TRBD1 (6 bases agree). The sequence was obtained from an adult with an advanced solid tumor such as melanoma, head and neck, liver or kidney cancer. The sample consisted of CD4+ or CD8+ T cells sorted from blood, taken in a trial of the OX40 agonist ivuxolimab. At the DNA level, the sequence is TGTGCCAGCAGCTACAGGGCTGGCAATCAGCCCCAGCATTTT. It translates as CASSYRAGNQPQHF.